In this sample, the clone carrying this T cell receptor beta chain turned up many times. These data originate in a study of T cells after yellow fever vaccination. TCRdb re-called the 5' RACE reads with MiXCR, one entry per CDR3 protein. Of about 320,000 distinct CDR3 sequences listed, around 4.4% were seen once; the top ten hold 15% to 20%. Germline-derived CDR1 and CDR2 are MNHNY and SVGAGI (reference sequence). The CDR3 runs 14 residues. The V end lost 4 bases, the J end lost 10 bases, and 17 bases lay between the germline ends. The clonotype originates from a man between 18 and 35 years old who received the YFV17D yellow fever vaccine. This sequence joins TRBV6-6 and TRBJ1-5; unclear D gene. This specimen consisted of PBMCs, obtained 15 days after the yellow fever booster vaccination. DNA of the CDR3: TGTGCCAGCAGTTCCATGGGTACGTTTCTCCCCCAGCATTTT. It specifies CASSSMGTFLPQHF.